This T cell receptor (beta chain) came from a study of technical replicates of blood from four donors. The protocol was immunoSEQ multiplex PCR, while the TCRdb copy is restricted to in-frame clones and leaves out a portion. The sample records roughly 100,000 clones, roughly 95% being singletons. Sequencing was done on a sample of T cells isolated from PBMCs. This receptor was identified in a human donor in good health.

CDR3 coding DNA: TGTGCCAGCAGTTTTTTACAGGATGCCCAAGAGACCCAGTACTTC. Its translation: CASSFLQDAQETQYF. This chain uses TRBV2 with TRBJ2-5; tentatively, D is TRBD1 (5 bases). The germline CDR1 and CDR2 sequences are SNHLY and FYNNEI. This CDR3 comprises 15 residues. V was clipped by 5 bases and J by 1 base, with 14 bases between them.